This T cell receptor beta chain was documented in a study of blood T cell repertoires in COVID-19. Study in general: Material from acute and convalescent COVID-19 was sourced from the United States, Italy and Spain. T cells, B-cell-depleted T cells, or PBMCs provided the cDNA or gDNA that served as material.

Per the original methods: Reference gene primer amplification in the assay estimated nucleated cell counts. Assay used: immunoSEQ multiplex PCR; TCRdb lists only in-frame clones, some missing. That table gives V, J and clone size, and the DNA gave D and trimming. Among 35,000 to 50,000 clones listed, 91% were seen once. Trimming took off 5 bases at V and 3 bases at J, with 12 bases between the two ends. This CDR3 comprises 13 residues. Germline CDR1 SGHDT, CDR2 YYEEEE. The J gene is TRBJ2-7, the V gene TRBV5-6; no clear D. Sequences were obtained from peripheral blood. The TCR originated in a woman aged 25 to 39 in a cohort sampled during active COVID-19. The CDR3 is CASSAAPGYEQYF. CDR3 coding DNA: TGTGCCAGCAGTGCAGCACCAGGCTACGAGCAGTACTTC.